This paragraph covers one TCR beta chain sequence. This clonotype was seen only a few times. What this receptor recognizes is not known. No base quality information exists; no much larger clone differs at one position. The data belong to a study of regulatory T cells in long-lasting Graves disease (dated by TCRdb to 2020 to 2023). Turning to the overall study: To count as having persistent Graves' disease, a patient had to have received antithyroid drug treatment for over 5 years with TSH receptor autoantibodies remaining persistently positive. Peripheral blood TCR sequencing and RNA sequencing compared persistent Graves' disease patients with newly diagnosed Graves' disease patients. The study was conducted in China and was registered as a clinical trial. A total of about 33 samples underwent TCR sequencing, from around 13 patients with persistent Graves' disease and 20 or so patients with newly diagnosed Graves' disease. Antithyroid drugs had been taken for approximately ten years on average by persistent Graves' disease patients in the clinical cohort. The research as a whole found: Patients with persistent disease shared more public clonotypes (around 2,500) than newly diagnosed patients did (about 970). Compared with newly diagnosed patients, patients with persistent Graves' disease had lower TCR Shannon entropy and fewer highly expanded clones, which suggests clonal expansion. Preferential use of TRBV28, TRBJ1-2 and TRBJ2-5 was observed in persistent disease, whereas TRBV20-1 and TRBJ2-1 were favored in newly diagnosed disease. The study examined only peripheral blood because the primary lesion, thyroid tissue, could not be accessed. As a limitation, the authors acknowledged that the small sample size may reduce accuracy. Sequencing and analysis were limited to the TCR beta chain.

From cysteine to phenylalanine, the CDR3 is 11 amino acids long. The only DNA kept is the CDR3, 33 bases in frame from the first base. V is cut by 3 bases and J by 6 bases, and the space between the germline ends is 4 bases. Library preparation employed multiplex PCR. Data came from an Illumina HiSeq 4000. CDR3 regions were amplified by Arm-PCR with iRepertoire HTBI primers to construct TCR beta libraries. PCR products were gel purified before sequencing. On the authors' methods: A total of roughly 65 TRBV and under 15 TRBJ segments were identified across samples and were used for gene usage analysis of CDR3 amino acid clonotypes. COPE and FqMerger were used to merge filtered high-quality paired reads into contigs. BLAST was used to align contigs to IMGT TRBV, TRBD and TRBJ reference genes, with CDR3 defined following IMGT. Any clonotype with a frequency above 0.1% was counted as a highly expanded clone. Repertoire diversity was measured by Shannon entropy, and V-J evenness by the Gini coefficient. Public clonotypes were defined as clonotypes shared by more than one individual. Clones were called with MiXCR by TCRdb after fastp trimmed the public reads at Q25, and only in-frame beta chains were retained. CDR3 protein sequences are deduplicated, and each keeps its most common genes and DNA. The V and J calls come from TCRdb's annotation, not from the publication. The table for this sample lists 650,000 to 700,000 distinct CDR3 sequences; around 30% of them were counted only once. Clones ranked in the top ten supply around 42% of the sample.

The time point label, as the study defines it: persistent/refractory GD, antithyroid drugs over 5 years with positive TRAb. For both TCR sequencing and RNA sequencing, RNA was extracted from PBMCs using TRIzol. The diagnosis of Graves' disease was made according to American Thyroid Association guidelines. The patients came from an endocrinology department in Xi'an, China. Each patient gave around 9 milliliters of peripheral blood, collected in an EDTA anticoagulant tube. PBMCs were isolated by Ficoll Paque Plus density gradient separation without further T cell sorting. An Agilent 2100 Bioanalyzer and agarose gel were used to assess RNA quality, and a NanoDrop 2000 was used to measure RNA concentration.

The V gene is TRBV12-3 or TRBV12-4 and the J gene is TRBJ2-3, with the D gene uncertain. This TCR derives from a female donor with Graves disease. This material consisted of peripheral blood mononuclear cells (PBMCs), taken when the disease was refractory, from a patient treated with antithyroid drugs. The CDR3 is CASSFRDTQYF. The DNA reads TGTGCCAGCAGTTTCAGGGATACGCAGTATTTT.